This entry lists 8 T cell receptor beta chains sequenced from one sample in a study of T-cell reconstitution after alpha-beta-depleted transplantation in children. Library preparation (for TCRbeta) was performed with unique molecular identifiers. TCRdb processed the PCR reads anew with MiXCR; each CDR3 protein has one entry. The sample yields 350,000 to 450,000 distinct CDR3 sequences, more than 10% seen once. Sequenced material: PBMCs, taken from the stem cell graft. These receptors originate from a human donor who donated a stem cell graft to a child with Fanconi anemia.

This clonotype was picked up a small number of times. The rearrangement joins TRBV2 to TRBJ1-1; D unclear. Germline V gives CDR1 SNHLY, CDR2 FYNNEI. The V gene lost 11 bases and the J gene lost 5 bases, with 18 bases spanning the gap. This CDR3 spans 13 amino acids. CDR3 DNA sequence: TGTGCCGCCAGCAAGGAGGAGGGAACTGAAGCTTTCTTT. Its protein product is CAASKEEGTEAFF. The variable domain in full, with the rest retrieved from reference TRBV2 and TRBJ1-1, is EPEVTQTPSHQVTQMGQEVILRCVPISNHLYFYWYRQILGQKVEFLVSFYNNEISEKSEIFDDQFSVERPDGSNFTLKIRSTKLEDSAMYFCAASKEEGTEAFFGQGTRLTVV.

J is TRBJ1-5 and V is TRBV5-5; possible D gene TRBD1, 5 bases. CDR1 is SGHKS and CDR2 is YYEKEE in the germline V gene (reference sequence). The V end was cut by 2 bases, the J end by 3 bases, with 9 bases between. The CDR3 contains 14 residues. CDR3 protein: CASSFKDNNQPQHF. The CDR3 nucleotides are TGTGCCAGCAGCTTCAAGGACAACAATCAGCCCCAGCATTTT.

The genes are TRBV20-1 and TRBJ2-3; D unclear. V was cut by 4 bases and J by 2 bases, with 10 bases left in between. Germline lookup yields CDR1 DFQATT and CDR2 SNEGSKA (reference sequence). This CDR3 has 13 residues. The CDR3 sequence: CSAKDRLTDTQYF. In DNA form, the CDR3 reads TGCAGTGCTAAAGATAGACTCACAGATACGCAGTATTTT.

The count of this clonotype is one. The V call is TRBV2, the J call TRBJ2-5; D remains ambiguous. There are 11 residues in the CDR3. Looked up from germline, CDR1 is SNHLY and CDR2 is FYNNEI. V was trimmed by 7 bases and J by 7 bases, leaving 10 bases between them. The CDR3 nucleotides are TGTGCCAGCACCGATCCTTTGACCCAGTACTTC. It encodes CASTDPLTQYF. The full variable domain, its missing parts supplied by reference TRBV2 and TRBJ2-5, is EPEVTQTPSHQVTQMGQEVILRCVPISNHLYFYWYRQILGQKVEFLVSFYNNEISEKSEIFDDQFSVERPDGSNFTLKIRSTKLEDSAMYFCASTDPLTQYFGPGTRLLVL.

This clonotype was picked up many times. The CDR3 loop reads CSVQPGAVNTEAFF. The CDR3 DNA sequence: TGCAGCGTTCAGCCAGGGGCGGTGAACACTGAAGCTTTCTTT. This chain connects TRBV29-1 to TRBJ1-1, with TRBD1 as a possible D gene (6 bases). This CDR3 comprises 14 residues. CDR1 and CDR2 (germline): SQVTM, ANQGSEA. V was pared by 5 bases and J by 0 bases, with 13 bases between.

The chain joins TRBV10-1 to TRBJ2-3, with 11 bases identical to TRBD2. This CDR3 is 14 amino acids long. CDR1 WNHNN and CDR2 SYGVQD come from the germline V gene (reference sequence). V lost 11 bases to trimming and J lost 2 bases; unmatched junction nucleotides: 6. The CDR3 DNA reads TGCGCCGCCGGGACTAGCGGCAACACAGATACGCAGTATTTT. Its protein is CAAGTSGNTDTQYF.

This clonotype was detected a few times. The rearrangement joins TRBV20-1 to TRBJ2-5, with D perhaps TRBD2 (6 bases). The CDR3 length is 19 residues. In germline, CDR1 is DFQATT, CDR2 SNEGSKA (reference sequence). The germline V and J ends were trimmed by 3 bases and 2 bases, with 28 bases remaining between them. This CDR3 is CSARGEVPPSGGTQETQYF. DNA for the CDR3: TGCAGTGCTAGGGGGGAAGTCCCCCCCTCCGGCGGGACGCAAGAGACCCAGTACTTC.

This clonotype has just a few counts. This rearrangement joins TRBV6-2 or TRBV6-3 to TRBJ2-7; D gene uncertain. CDR1 is MNHEY and CDR2 is SVGEGT in the germline V gene. The CDR3 runs 13 residues. Trimming cost V 7 bases and J 6 bases, with 16 bases left between them. This CDR3 is CASTHAAYGEQYV. The CDR3 DNA reads as TGTGCCAGCACTCACGCCGCGTATGGCGAGCAGTACGTC.